What follows is one TCR beta chain and its context. Its antigen is unknown. Conversion of TCR transcripts into cDNA relied on 5'RACE template switching, which added a universal primer site and UMIs. TCRdb ran MiXCR on the 5' RACE reads and lists one entry per CDR3 protein. The repertoire consists of 300,000 or so distinct CDR3 sequences, with about 6.9% occurring once and the leading ten covering roughly a sixth. The data belong to a study of T cells after yellow fever vaccination. The study's findings and limits: Across the CD4 and CD8 compartments, a small share of clonotypes was present in both.

This CDR3 has 13 residues. CDR1 and CDR2 (germline): SGHRS, YFSETQ. The V end lost 1 base, the J end lost 4 bases, and 6 bases lay between the germline ends. Sequencing was performed on PBMCs, taken roughly 45 days after the first yellow fever vaccination. The V gene is TRBV5-1, the J gene TRBJ1-3; no firm D call. The sequence came from a man aged 18 to 35 who received the YFV17D yellow fever vaccine. This chain's CDR3 is CASSLNSGNTIYF. In DNA form, the CDR3 reads TGCGCCAGCAGCTTGAACAGCGGAAACACCATATATTTT.